This is a list of T cell receptor beta chains from one sample in a study of blood T cell repertoires in COVID-19. Here immunoSEQ multiplex PCR was the method, and the copy in TCRdb shows in-frame clones only, minus some. This table holds over 200,000 clones, approximately 87% found once. Input material: peripheral blood. The receptor set was obtained from a woman in her sixties or seventies with active or convalescent COVID-19. Both conserved end residues are part of each CDR3. D genes are given only for firm matches. Size values are once, few and many counts, or a class for expanded clones, and some rows have none.

V gene,clone size,D gene,J gene,CDR3 protein,CDR3 DNA
TRBV24-1,.,.,TRBJ2-3,CATRDTITDTQYF,TGTGCCACCAGGGACACCATCACAGATACGCAGTATTTT
TRBV5-1,.,.,TRBJ1-4,CASTSGQTNEKLFF,TGCGCCAGCACCTCCGGACAGACTAATGAAAAACTGTTTTTT
TRBV7-3,.,.,TRBJ2-1,CASSYPRGEQFF,TGTGCCAGCAGTTACCCACGAGGTGAGCAGTTCTTC
TRBV5-1,many,TRBD1,TRBJ2-5,CASSLVSGGEKTQYF,TGCGCCAGCAGCTTAGTCTCAGGGGGTGAAAAGACCCAGTACTTC
TRBV5-4,many,.,TRBJ2-7,CASSLGSASSYEQYF,TGTGCCAGCAGCTTGGGTAGCGCGAGCTCCTACGAGCAGTACTTC
TRBV19,.,.,TRBJ2-2,CASSDPGGGELFF,TGTGCCAGTAGTGACCCGGGTGGCGGGGAGCTGTTTTTT
TRBV30,.,TRBD2,TRBJ2-1,CAWSSGSSYNEQFF,TGTGCCTGGAGTAGCGGGAGCTCCTACAATGAGCAGTTCTTC
TRBV10-1,few,TRBD2,TRBJ2-1,CASSEGGGGYNEQFF,TGCGCCAGCAGTGAGGGGGGGGGTGGCTACAATGAGCAGTTCTTC
TRBV5-1,.,TRBD2,TRBJ2-2,CASSLVGGTYTGELFF,TGCGCCAGCAGCTTGGTGGGGGGGACGTACACCGGGGAGCTGTTTTTT
TRBV2,.,.,TRBJ2-1,CASSESSSYNEQFF,TGTGCCAGCAGTGAGAGTAGCAGCTACAATGAGCAGTTCTTC
TRBV7-9,.,TRBD2,TRBJ2-7,CASDPGLSNTYEQYF,TGTGCCAGTGACCCGGGACTATCCAACACCTACGAGCAGTACTTC
TRBV5-1,.,.,TRBJ1-1,CASSLYGIPGTEAFF,TGCGCCAGCAGCTTGTACGGCATCCCGGGCACTGAAGCTTTCTTT
TRBV5-1,.,TRBD2,TRBJ2-1,CASSPPGLAGYNEQFF,TGCGCCAGCAGCCCTCCCGGACTAGCGGGCTACAATGAGCAGTTCTTC
TRBV9,.,TRBD2,TRBJ2-1,CASSASGGAEFF,TGTGCCAGCAGCGCTAGCGGGGGGGCCGAGTTCTTC
TRBV6-5,.,TRBD2,TRBJ2-1,CASRTPGGNEQFF,TGTGCCAGCAGAACACCGGGAGGCAATGAGCAGTTCTTC
TRBV19,.,TRBD1,TRBJ1-2,CASSMSGQGAAANYGYTF,TGTGCCAGTAGTATGTCCGGGCAGGGGGCTGCCGCTAACTATGGCTACACCTTC
TRBV27,.,.,TRBJ2-2,CASSLGQGQIITGELFF,TGTGCCAGCAGCCTTGGACAAGGACAGATAATCACCGGGGAGCTGTTTTTT
TRBV19,.,.,TRBJ1-2,CASSISQVTANYGYTF,TGTGCCAGTAGTATCTCGCAGGTAACAGCTAACTATGGCTACACCTTC
TRBV10-3,few,.,TRBJ1-4,CAVQGDNEKLFF,TGTGCCGTCCAGGGTGATAATGAAAAACTGTTTTTT
TRBV5-5,.,.,TRBJ1-2,CASSLGGNDYGYTF,TGTGCCAGCAGCTTAGGGGGTAATGACTATGGCTACACCTTC
TRBV3-1/TRBV3-2,.,.,TRBJ1-3,CASSQRGGGNTIYF,TGTGCCAGCAGCCAAAGGGGAGGAGGAAACACCATATATTTT
TRBV10-3,.,TRBD1,TRBJ1-4,CAISGGTAGNEKLFF,TGTGCCATCAGTGGAGGGACAGCAGGGAATGAAAAACTGTTTTTT
TRBV5-1,few,TRBD1,TRBJ2-1,CASSSPLVRQGSNNEQFF,TGCGCCAGCAGCTCCCCATTGGTGAGACAGGGGTCAAACAATGAGCAGTTCTTC
TRBV18,medium-sized,.,TRBJ1-4,CASSPGHATNEKLFF,TGTGCCAGCTCACCTGGCCACGCAACTAATGAAAAACTGTTTTTT
TRBV7-2,.,.,TRBJ1-5,CASSLDRAQPQHF,TGTGCCAGCAGCTTAGACAGGGCACAGCCCCAGCATTTT
TRBV25-1,once,.,TRBJ1-1,CASTGYTEAFF,TGTGCCAGCACCGGTTATACTGAAGCTTTCTTT
TRBV19,.,.,TRBJ1-4,CASSTGINEKLFF,TGTGCCAGTAGCACAGGTATTAATGAAAAACTGTTTTTT
TRBV7-3,.,TRBD2,TRBJ2-2,CASSYSPGLASGELFF,TGTGCCAGCAGCTATTCCCCGGGACTAGCGTCCGGGGAGCTGTTTTTT
TRBV7-9,once,TRBD1,TRBJ2-3,CASSFSGQLPDTQYF,TGTGCCAGCAGCTTTTCGGGACAGCTCCCAGATACGCAGTATTTT
TRBV6-5,.,TRBD1,TRBJ2-1,CASTGQGPAGEQFF,TGTGCCAGCACAGGACAGGGTCCAGCCGGTGAGCAGTTCTTC
TRBV2,few,TRBD1,TRBJ2-2,CAIRGGLNTGELFF,TGTGCCATCCGAGGGGGCCTAAACACCGGGGAGCTGTTTTTT
TRBV20-1,.,.,TRBJ1-2,CSARTAYGYTF,TGCAGTGCTAGGACAGCTTATGGCTACACCTTC
TRBV7-9,.,.,TRBJ1-1,CASSLLGHGTEAFF,TGTGCCAGCAGCTTACTCGGTCACGGCACTGAAGCTTTCTTT
TRBV4-3,.,.,TRBJ1-1,CASSQDIPGLNTEAFF,TGCGCCAGCAGCCAAGACATCCCTGGGCTGAACACTGAAGCTTTCTTT
TRBV10-3,.,TRBD1,TRBJ2-2,CAISLDRANTGELFF,TGTGCCATCAGTCTGGACAGGGCAAACACCGGGGAGCTGTTTTTT
TRBV5-4,.,.,TRBJ2-2,CATAGGRQGNTGELFF,TGTGCCACAGCAGGAGGGAGGCAGGGGAACACCGGGGAGCTGTTTTTT
TRBV6-1,.,TRBD1,TRBJ2-2,CASSGDRGRSWTGELFF,TGTGCCAGCAGTGGGGACAGGGGGCGTTCTTGGACCGGGGAGCTGTTTTTT
TRBV5-4,.,.,TRBJ1-1,CASSLAGGGMNTEAFF,TGTGCCAGCAGCTTGGCCGGGGGGGGGATGAACACTGAAGCTTTCTTT
TRBV3-1/TRBV3-2,.,.,TRBJ2-6,CASSRGVSGANVLTF,TGTGCCAGCAGCCGGGGGGTTTCTGGGGCCAACGTCCTGACTTTC
TRBV18,.,.,TRBJ2-2,CASSPRNYAGSNTGELFF,TGTGCCAGCTCACCCCGGAATTACGCCGGGTCCAACACCGGGGAGCTGTTTTTT
TRBV7-2,.,.,TRBJ1-3,CASRTTGNTIYF,TGTGCCAGCAGAACTACTGGAAACACCATATATTTT
TRBV6-6,.,TRBD1,TRBJ1-2,CASSYSEGADGYTF,TGTGCCAGCAGTTACTCGGAGGGGGCCGATGGCTACACCTTC
TRBV6-5,.,.,TRBJ2-7,CASSYVNGEQYF,TGTGCCAGCAGTTACGTGAACGGCGAGCAGTACTTC
TRBV4-3,.,TRBD2,TRBJ2-2,CASSQQRLATESGELFF,TGCGCCAGCAGCCAACAGCGACTAGCGACCGAATCCGGGGAGCTGTTTTTT
TRBV4-3,.,.,TRBJ2-4,CASSQEAGEIQYF,TGCGCCAGCAGCCAAGAAGCGGGTGAAATTCAGTACTTC
TRBV19,.,.,TRBJ2-5,CASKMWGAIQETQYF,TGTGCCAGTAAAATGTGGGGCGCGATCCAAGAGACCCAGTACTTC
TRBV27,.,TRBD2,TRBJ2-3,CASSLLGTTSDTQYF,TGTGCCAGCAGTTTATTGGGGACTACCTCAGATACGCAGTATTTT
TRBV12-3/TRBV12-4,.,TRBD2,TRBJ2-2,CASRRTSAGELFF,TGTGCCAGCAGACGGACTAGCGCCGGGGAGCTGTTTTTT